This T cell receptor beta chain derives from a study of OX40 agonist ivuxolimab in advanced cancers. The CDR3 totals 15 residues. CDR1 and CDR2 from the germline V gene are SGDLS and YYNGEE. Trimming took 5 bases from V and 0 from J, leaving 12 bases between them. The repertoire was sequenced with immunoSEQ multiplex PCR; TCRdb's copy has only in-frame clones and lacks some. The top ten hold 2.8% of the sample, which has approximately 70,000 clones, roughly 85% seen once. Sequencing was performed on CD4+ or CD8+ T cells sorted from blood, taken in a trial of the OX40 agonist ivuxolimab. The V gene is TRBV9, the J gene TRBJ1-3, with TRBD1 as a possible D gene (5 bases). The clonotype originates from an adult with an advanced solid tumor such as melanoma, head and neck, liver or kidney cancer. The CDR3 nucleotides read TGTGCCAGCAGTCCCAGGGCGACCTCTGGAAACACCATATATTTT. Protein: CASSPRATSGNTIYF. The whole variable domain, filled in from reference TRBV9 and TRBJ1-3, reads DSGVTQTPKHLITATGQRVTLRCSPRSGDLSVYWYQQSLDQGLQFLIQYYNGEERAKGNILERFSAQQFPDLHSELNLSSLELGDSALYFCASSPRATSGNTIYFGEGSWLTVV.